The 26 T cell receptor beta chains listed next were all sequenced from one sample in a study of blood T cell repertoires in COVID-19. Clones were sequenced by immunoSEQ multiplex PCR, and TCRdb holds only the in-frame ones, with some missing. Of some 140,000 clones listed, around 86% are singletons. Sequencing was done on a sample of peripheral blood. The source is a man aged 50 to 59 with active COVID-19.

This sequence joins TRBV24-1 and TRBJ1-5, with 11 nucleotides matching TRBD1. The CDR3 runs to 18 residues. Per the germline V gene, CDR1 is KGHDR and CDR2 is SFDVKD. The junction had 15 bases not matched to a gene; V was cut back by 7 bases and J by 5 bases. CDR3 nucleotides: TGTGCCACCAGGCTCCGGGACAGGGGGAGTAGTGTGCATCAGCCCCAGCATTTT. Amino acid sequence: CATRLRDRGSSVHQPQHF.

The V call is TRBV3-1 (or the pseudogene TRBV3-2), the J call TRBJ2-5, with D unclear. The CDR3 contains 13 residues. The V end lost 7 bases, the J end lost 1 base, and 10 bases lay between the germline ends. Germline V gene lookup returns CDR1 LGHDT and CDR2 YNNKEL (reference sequence). The DNA of the CDR3 is TGTGCCAGCAAATCTACTCTCCAAGAGACCCAGTACTTC. This sequence encodes CASKSTLQETQYF.

This clone was seen a single time. The CDR3, as DNA: TGTGCCAGCAGCCCCCGCGGCCAAGAGACCCAGTACTTC. This sequence encodes CASSPRGQETQYF. The V gene is TRBV9, the J gene TRBJ2-5; no reliable D call. CDR1 and CDR2 (germline): SGDLS, YYNGEE. Deletions cut 4 bases from V and 1 base from J, with 8 bases between. The CDR3 length is 13 residues.

V and J are TRBV5-6 and TRBJ2-4; 12 bases agree with TRBD2. V was clipped by 2 bases and J by 4 bases; unmatched bases: 1. Germline CDR1 is SGHDT and CDR2 is YYEEEE. CDR3 length: 15 residues. This CDR3 reads CASSLTSGGKNIQYF. The CDR3 DNA follows: TGTGCCAGCAGCTTAACTAGCGGGGGGAAAAACATTCAGTACTTC.

V and J are TRBV4-3 and TRBJ1-2; D uncertain. The germline V gene has CDR1 LGHNA and CDR2 YSLEER. Trimming took off 0 bases at V and 2 bases at J, with 7 bases between the two ends. The CDR3 contains 14 residues. This chain's CDR3 is CASSQDTGNYGYTF. Here the CDR3 DNA reads TGCGCCAGCAGCCAAGACACGGGGAACTATGGCTACACCTTC.

This sequence joins TRBV7-9 and TRBJ2-2, with 11 bases aligning to TRBD2. The length of the CDR3 is 17 residues. CDR1 is SEHNR, CDR2 FQNEAQ, per germline (reference sequence). Trimming at V came to 1 base and at J to 6 bases, leaving 7 bases not matched to a gene. CDR3 sequence: CASSLGSLAGGPGELFF. The DNA of the CDR3 is TGTGCCAGCAGCTTAGGGTCTCTAGCGGGGGGACCCGGGGAGCTGTTTTTT.

This chain's CDR3 is CASRSNPGQGLRYTF. The DNA for the CDR3 is TGTGCCAGCAGAAGTAACCCGGGACAGGGCCTTCGCTACACCTTC. The chain couples TRBV7-9 to TRBJ1-2; 9 bases map to TRBD1. The CDR3 spans 15 residues. Germline lookup yields CDR1 SEHNR and CDR2 FQNEAQ (reference sequence). The trim removed 6 bases at V and 9 bases at J, leaving 14 bases unmatched.

V is TRBV5-1 and J is TRBJ1-6, with 9 positions matching TRBD1. This CDR3 region has 15 residues. Germline values: CDR1 SGHRS, CDR2 YFSETQ. V shed 3 bases, J shed 10 bases, and the junction held 8 bases outside the gene matches. CDR3 residues: CASSWGQGASSPLHF. The CDR3 nucleotides read TGCGCCAGCAGCTGGGGACAGGGAGCCAGCTCACCCCTCCACTTT. Combining the CDR3 with reference TRBV5-1 and TRBJ1-6 gives the whole variable domain KAGVTQTPRYLIKTRGQQVTLSCSPISGHRSVSWYQQTPGQGLQFLFEYFSETQRNKGNFPGRFSGRQFSNSRSEMNVSTLELGDSALYLCASSWGQGASSPLHFGNGTRLTVT.

This clone was counted only a few times. The chain combines TRBV3-1 (or the pseudogene TRBV3-2) with TRBJ2-2, with 9 bases lining up with TRBD2. After removal of 4 bases from V and 7 bases from J, the junction contained 7 bases not matched to a gene. The CDR3 length is 15 residues. Germline-derived CDR1 and CDR2 are LGHDT and YNNKEL (reference sequence). The CDR3 spells CASSPKRGAVGELFF. CDR3 bases: TGTGCCAGCAGCCCGAAGCGGGGGGCCGTCGGGGAGCTGTTTTTT.

This clone was detected a few times. The V and J genes are TRBV9 and TRBJ2-3; weak D call: TRBD1 (5 bases). With 2 bases removed from V and 3 bases from J, the gap between germline ends came to 7 bases. Looked up from germline, CDR1 is SGDLS and CDR2 is YYNGEE. CDR3 length: 13 residues. The CDR3, as DNA: TGTGCCAGCAGCGTGGGGCCGACAGATACGCAGTATTTT. It specifies CASSVGPTDTQYF.

The chain carries TRBV24-1 and TRBJ2-7; TRBD1 is a possible D gene (5 bases). The V end was cut by 2 bases, the J end by 2 bases, with 12 bases between. Per germline, CDR1 KGHDR and CDR2 SFDVKD. The CDR3 covers 15 residues. CDR3 sequence reads: CATSDSRGSPYEQYF. The CDR3 coding sequence is TGTGCCACCAGTGATTCTAGGGGATCCCCCTACGAGCAGTACTTC.

The rearrangement links TRBV27 to TRBJ2-2; 7 nucleotides align to TRBD1. CDR1 MNHEY and CDR2 SMNVEV come from the germline V gene (reference sequence). CDR3 size: 16 residues. The J segment lost 1 base and the V segment lost 3 bases, leaving 5 bases of the junction unmatched. The CDR3, as DNA: TGTGCCAGCAGTTTTTCCGGACAGGTGAACACCGGGGAGCTGTTTTTT. Amino acids: CASSFSGQVNTGELFF.

This sequence joins TRBV4-1 and TRBJ2-3; 8 bases line up with TRBD2. CDR1 is MGHRA, CDR2 YSYEKL, per germline. CDR3 length: 17 amino acids. Trimming removed 3 bases from V and 8 bases from J; junction bases left unmatched: 16. DNA for the CDR3: TGCGCCAGCAGCCAGACGAGCGGGGGCCCGGGGCTAGGTACGCAGTATTTT. This codes for CASSQTSGGPGLGTQYF.

This clone has more than one count but fewer than ten. The genes are TRBV11-2 and TRBJ1-6; TRBD1 matches at 8 bases. CDR1 and CDR2 (germline): SGHAT, FQNNGV. Germline trimming cut 5 bases from V and 9 bases from J; bases unmatched to any gene: 12. The CDR3 has 16 residues. CDR3 DNA sequence: TGTGCCAGCAGCAATTCATTCCGGGACAGGTCTTCACCCCTCCACTTT. Its translation: CASSNSFRDRSSPLHF. Full variable domain (rest looked up from reference TRBV11-2 and TRBJ1-6): EAGVAQSPRYKIIEKRQSVAFWCNPISGHATLYWYQQILGQGPKLLIQFQNNGVVDDSQLPKDRFSAERLKGVDSTLKIQPAKLEDSAVYLCASSNSFRDRSSPLHFGNGTRLTVT.

This clone has a handful of counts. This chain joins TRBV7-8 and TRBJ1-1; D ambiguous. The CDR3 is made up of 14 amino acids. The germline V gene encodes CDR1 SGHVS and CDR2 FQNEAQ. The germline V and J ends were trimmed by 1 base and 1 base, with 7 bases remaining between them. The CDR3 reads CASSLVGQNTEAFF. The CDR3 nucleotides are TGTGCCAGCAGCTTAGTTGGGCAGAACACTGAAGCTTTCTTT.

The gene calls are TRBV6-5 and TRBJ2-1; weak D call: TRBD2 (6 bases). The CDR3 runs to 13 residues. Germline CDR1 is MNHEY and CDR2 is SVGAGI. V was cut by 10 bases and J by 1 base, with 11 bases left in between. The CDR3 DNA is TGTGCCACAATGGAGGGGTCCTACAATGAGCAGTTCTTC. This encodes CATMEGSYNEQFF.

This clone was found once. V gene TRBV4-3 combines with J gene TRBJ1-5; possibly TRBD1 for D (5 bases). Trimming took 0 bases from V and 6 from J, leaving 12 bases between them. The CDR3 covers 15 residues. Germline V gene sequence: CDR1 LGHNA, CDR2 YSLEER. The DNA of the CDR3 is TGCGCCAGCAGCCAAGAGCCGGGGGGGTTTCAGCCCCAGCATTTT. It encodes CASSQEPGGFQPQHF.

The chain carries TRBV6-1 and TRBJ1-2; 7 nucleotides agree with TRBD1. From germline, CDR1 is MNHNS and CDR2 SASEGT. The junction had 3 bases not matched to a gene; V was cut back by 1 base and J by 1 base. The CDR3 covers 15 residues. The CDR3 DNA reads TGTGCCAGCAGTGAAGTTCAGGGGGGTAACTATGGCTACACCTTC. This codes for CASSEVQGGNYGYTF.

The chain couples TRBV7-9 to TRBJ2-1; 13 nucleotides align to TRBD2. Germline CDR1 is SEHNR and CDR2 is FQNEAQ (reference sequence). After removal of 4 bases from V and 9 bases from J, the junction contained 12 bases not matched to a gene. The CDR3 length is 17 residues. CDR3: CASSSIRLAGGMGEQFF. CDR3 coding DNA: TGTGCCAGCAGCTCGATTCGACTAGCGGGGGGAATGGGTGAGCAGTTCTTC.

This rearrangement joins TRBV11-2 to TRBJ2-5; TRBD1 aligns across 7 bases. The germline CDR1 and CDR2 sequences are SGHAT and FQNNGV. V lost 2 bases, J lost 5 bases, and 14 bases stayed unmatched. CDR3 length: 17 amino acids. This CDR3 reads CASSLWGRGGRRETQYF. The DNA of the CDR3 is TGTGCCAGCAGCTTATGGGGCAGAGGGGGCCGAAGGGAGACCCAGTACTTC.

The V and J genes are TRBV6-6 and TRBJ1-2; D not certain. The CDR3 spans 11 residues. Germline V lookup: CDR1 MNHNY, CDR2 SVGAGI (reference sequence). The V and J ends lost 8 bases and 5 bases respectively, with 9 bases between them. The CDR3 reads CASGQMYGYTF. Written as DNA, the CDR3 is TGTGCCAGCGGCCAAATGTATGGCTACACCTTC.

The rearrangement links TRBV7-9 to TRBJ1-2, with unresolved D. The CDR3 runs 15 residues. CDR1 and CDR2 (germline): SEHNR, FQNEAQ (reference sequence). With 2 bases removed from V and 3 bases from J, the gap between germline ends came to 13 bases. CDR3 amino acids: CASSLSLPVDYGYTF. The CDR3 DNA reads TGTGCCAGCAGCTTAAGTCTGCCAGTCGACTATGGCTACACCTTC.

V and J are TRBV5-8 and TRBJ1-5; D possibly corresponds to TRBD1 (5 bases). Trimming took off 4 bases at V and 2 bases at J, with 16 bases between the two ends. Germline lookup yields CDR1 SGHTS and CDR2 YDEGEE. The CDR3 spans 16 residues. CDR3 coding DNA: TGTGCCAGCAGCGGGGGGGAACAGGCGGGCAATCAGCCCCAGCATTTT. As protein: CASSGGEQAGNQPQHF. The complete variable domain, with remaining parts taken from reference TRBV5-8 and TRBJ1-5, reads EAGVTQSPTHLIKTRGQQATLRCSPISGHTSVYWYQQALGLGLQFLLWYDEGEERNRGNFPPRFSGRQFPNYSSELNVNALELEDSALYLCASSGGEQAGNQPQHFGDGTRLSIL.

CDR3 DNA: TGTGCCAGCAGCTTGCAGGGGGCGCCGGGAGAAAAACTGTTTTTT. Its translation is CASSLQGAPGEKLFF. The rearrangement links TRBV5-6 to TRBJ1-4; 8 nucleotides line up with TRBD1. This CDR3 has 15 residues. Per the germline V gene, CDR1 is SGHDT and CDR2 is YYEEEE. Trimming removed 1 base from V and 8 bases from J; junction bases left unmatched: 7. The full variable domain, its missing parts supplied by reference TRBV5-6 and TRBJ1-4, is DAGVTQSPTHLIKTRGQQVTLRCSPKSGHDTVSWYQQALGQGPQFIFQYYEEEERQRGNFPDRFSGHQFPNYSSELNVNALLLGDSALYLCASSLQGAPGEKLFFGSGTQLSVL.

The V gene is TRBV5-8, the J gene TRBJ1-5; 7 nucleotides align to TRBD1. The CDR3 contains 17 residues. Germline CDR1 reads SGHTS; CDR2 reads YDEGEE. V was pared by 2 bases and J by 2 bases, with 10 bases of the junction left unmatched. CDR3 amino acids: CASSFTTGAAGNQPQHF. The DNA for the CDR3 is TGTGCCAGCAGCTTTACCACAGGGGCGGCGGGCAATCAGCCCCAGCATTTT.

The chain joins TRBV7-9 to TRBJ1-2; 7 bases match TRBD1. CDR1 and CDR2 (germline): SEHNR, FQNEAQ (reference sequence). V was pared by 5 bases and J by 6 bases, with 9 bases of the junction left unmatched. CDR3 size: 14 residues. The CDR3 DNA sequence: TGTGCCAGCAGCATATACGACAGGGAGGATGGCTACACCTTC. This translates into CASSIYDREDGYTF.